This TCR beta chain was captured by sequencing in a study of memory B cells and T cells in multiple sclerosis. The study's findings and limits: Normalization was needed because clone-set size differences affected shared clonotype counts.

The V gene lost 8 bases and the J gene lost 0 bases, with 14 bases spanning the gap. This CDR3 contains 14 residues. Germline CDR1 is LNHDA and CDR2 is SQIVND (reference sequence). Separate sequencing covered autoproliferating (CFSE-dim) and non-proliferating (CFSE-high) T cells from stimulus-free culture. Pooled replicate wells came from 50 million to 60 million CFSE-labeled PBMCs cultured 7 days without stimulus. Without exogenous stimuli, approximately 0.5 uM CFSE-labeled PBMCs were cultured serum-free. Concerning this clone: Its antigen remains unidentified.

Some clones are missing from TCRdb's copy, which holds only in-frame ones; the method was immunoSEQ multiplex PCR. Of roughly 12,000 clones in the sample, 84% were seen once. The sequenced material came from PBMCs from blood kept in culture. The V and J genes are TRBV19 and TRBJ2-7; D is possibly TRBD1 (5 bases). The TCR originated in a human donor with multiple sclerosis. The CDR3 DNA sequence: TGTGCCAGTCGCGAAACAGGCAGCTCCTACGAGCAGTACTTC. The encoded protein is CASRETGSSYEQYF.